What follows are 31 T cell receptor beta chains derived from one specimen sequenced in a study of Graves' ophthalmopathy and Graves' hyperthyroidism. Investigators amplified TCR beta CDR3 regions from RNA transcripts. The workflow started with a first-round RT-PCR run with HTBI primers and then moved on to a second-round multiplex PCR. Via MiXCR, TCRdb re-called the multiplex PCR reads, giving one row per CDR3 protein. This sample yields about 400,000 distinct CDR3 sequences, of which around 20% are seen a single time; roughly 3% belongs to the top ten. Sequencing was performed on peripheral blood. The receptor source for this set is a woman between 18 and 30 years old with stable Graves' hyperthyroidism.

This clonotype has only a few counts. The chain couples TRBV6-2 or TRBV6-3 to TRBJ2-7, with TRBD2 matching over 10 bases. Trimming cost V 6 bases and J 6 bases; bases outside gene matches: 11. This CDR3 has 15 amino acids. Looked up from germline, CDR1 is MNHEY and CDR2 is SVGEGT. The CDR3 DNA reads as TGTGCCAGCAGGACCTCGCTAGCGGGAGTTTCCGAGCAGTACTTC. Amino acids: CASRTSLAGVSEQYF.

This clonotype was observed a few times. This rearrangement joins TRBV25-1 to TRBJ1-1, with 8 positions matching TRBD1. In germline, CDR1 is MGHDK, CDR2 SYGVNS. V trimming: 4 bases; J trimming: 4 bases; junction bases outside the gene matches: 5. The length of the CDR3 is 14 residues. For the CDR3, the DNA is TGTGCCAGCAGTGGGCCTACAGGGGGCACTGAAGCTTTCTTT. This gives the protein CASSGPTGGTEAFF.

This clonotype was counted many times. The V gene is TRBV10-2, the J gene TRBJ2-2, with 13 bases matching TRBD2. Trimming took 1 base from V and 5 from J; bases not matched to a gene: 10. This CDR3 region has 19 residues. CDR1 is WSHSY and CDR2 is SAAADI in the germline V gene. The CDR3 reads CASSEFRTSGSRETGELFF. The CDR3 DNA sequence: TGCGCCAGCAGTGAGTTTAGGACTAGCGGGAGTAGGGAAACCGGGGAGCTGTTTTTT.

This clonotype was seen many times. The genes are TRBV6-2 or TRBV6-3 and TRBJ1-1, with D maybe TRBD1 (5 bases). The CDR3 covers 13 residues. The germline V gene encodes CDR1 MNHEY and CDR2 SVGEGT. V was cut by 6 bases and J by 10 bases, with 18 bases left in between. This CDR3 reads CASSIHRTKVAFF. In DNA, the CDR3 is TGTGCCAGCAGCATTCACAGGACGAAGGTAGCTTTCTTT.

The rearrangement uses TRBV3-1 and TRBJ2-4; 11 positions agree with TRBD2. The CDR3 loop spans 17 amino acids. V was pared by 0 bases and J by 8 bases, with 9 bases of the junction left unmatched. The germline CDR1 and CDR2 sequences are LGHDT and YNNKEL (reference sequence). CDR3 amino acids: CASSQERGLAERYIQYF. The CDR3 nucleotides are TGTGCCAGCAGCCAAGAAAGGGGACTAGCGGAAAGGTACATTCAGTACTTC.

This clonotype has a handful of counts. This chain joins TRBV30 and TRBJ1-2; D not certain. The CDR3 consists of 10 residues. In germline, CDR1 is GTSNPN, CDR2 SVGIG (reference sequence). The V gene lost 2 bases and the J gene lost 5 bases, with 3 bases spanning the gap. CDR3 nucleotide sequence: TGTGCCTGGAGTAGTTATGGCTACACCTTC. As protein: CAWSSYGYTF.

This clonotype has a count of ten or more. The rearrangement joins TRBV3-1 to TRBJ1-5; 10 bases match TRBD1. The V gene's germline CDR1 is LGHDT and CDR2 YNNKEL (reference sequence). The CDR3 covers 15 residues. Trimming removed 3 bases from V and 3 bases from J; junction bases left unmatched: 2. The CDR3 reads CASSQTGGFNQPQHF. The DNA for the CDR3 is TGTGCCAGCAGCCAGACAGGGGGCTTCAATCAGCCCCAGCATTTT.

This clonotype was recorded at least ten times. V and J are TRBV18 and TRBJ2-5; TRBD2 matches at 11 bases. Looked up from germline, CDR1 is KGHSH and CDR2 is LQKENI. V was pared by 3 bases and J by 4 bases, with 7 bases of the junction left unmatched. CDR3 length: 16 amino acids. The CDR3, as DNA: TGTGCCAGCTCACCTCCTAGCGGGAGGTGGTTAGAGACCCAGTACTTC. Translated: CASSPPSGRWLETQYF. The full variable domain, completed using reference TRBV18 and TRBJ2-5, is NAGVMQNPRHLVRRRGQEARLRCSPMKGHSHVYWYRQLPEEGLKFMVYLQKENIIDESGMPKERFSAEFPKEGPSILRIQQVVRGDSAAYFCASSPPSGRWLETQYFGPGTRLLVL.

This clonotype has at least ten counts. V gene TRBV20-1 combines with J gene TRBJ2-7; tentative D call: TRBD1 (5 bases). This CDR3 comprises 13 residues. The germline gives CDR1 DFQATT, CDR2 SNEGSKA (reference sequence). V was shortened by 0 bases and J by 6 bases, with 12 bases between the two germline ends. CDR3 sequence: CSARDGARREQYF. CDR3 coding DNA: TGCAGTGCTAGAGATGGGGCCAGACGCGAGCAGTACTTC.

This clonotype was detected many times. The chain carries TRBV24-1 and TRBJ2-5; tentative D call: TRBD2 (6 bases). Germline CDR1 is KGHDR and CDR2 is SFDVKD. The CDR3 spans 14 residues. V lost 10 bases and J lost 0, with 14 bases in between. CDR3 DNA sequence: TGTGCCACTTCCGGGGGAATCCACCAAGAGACCCAGTACTTC. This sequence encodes CATSGGIHQETQYF.

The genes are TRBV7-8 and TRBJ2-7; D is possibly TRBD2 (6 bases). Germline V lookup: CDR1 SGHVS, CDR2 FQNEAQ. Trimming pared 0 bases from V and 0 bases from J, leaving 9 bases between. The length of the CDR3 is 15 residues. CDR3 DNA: TGTGCCAGCAGCTTAGCGTGGCGGGGCTCCTACGAGCAGTACTTC. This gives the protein CASSLAWRGSYEQYF. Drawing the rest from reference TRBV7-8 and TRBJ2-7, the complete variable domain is GAGVSQSPRYKVAKRGQDVALRCDPISGHVSLFWYQQALGQGPEFLTYFQNEAQLDKSGLPSDRFFAERPEGSVSTLKIQRTQQEDSAVYLCASSLAWRGSYEQYFGPGTRLTVT.

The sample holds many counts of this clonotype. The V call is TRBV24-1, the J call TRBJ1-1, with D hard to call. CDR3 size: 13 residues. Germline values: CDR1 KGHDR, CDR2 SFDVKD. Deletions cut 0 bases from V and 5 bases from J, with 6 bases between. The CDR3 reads CATSDLGLTEAFF. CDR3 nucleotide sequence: TGTGCCACCAGTGATTTGGGGTTAACTGAAGCTTTCTTT.

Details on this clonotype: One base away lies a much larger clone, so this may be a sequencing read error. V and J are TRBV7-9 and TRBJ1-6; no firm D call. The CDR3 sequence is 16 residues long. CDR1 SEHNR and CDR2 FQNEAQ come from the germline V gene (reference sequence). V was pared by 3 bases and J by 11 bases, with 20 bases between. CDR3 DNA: TGTGCCAGCAGCTTGGAGGCCCTCACCGGAGGTCCACCCCTCCACTTT. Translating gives CASSLEALTGGPPLHF.

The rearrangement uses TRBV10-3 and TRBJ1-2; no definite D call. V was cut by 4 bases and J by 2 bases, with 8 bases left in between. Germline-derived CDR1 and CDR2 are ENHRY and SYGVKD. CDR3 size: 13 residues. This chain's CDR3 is CAISGVPNYGYTF. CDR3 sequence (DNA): TGTGCCATCAGTGGGGTGCCGAACTATGGCTACACCTTC.

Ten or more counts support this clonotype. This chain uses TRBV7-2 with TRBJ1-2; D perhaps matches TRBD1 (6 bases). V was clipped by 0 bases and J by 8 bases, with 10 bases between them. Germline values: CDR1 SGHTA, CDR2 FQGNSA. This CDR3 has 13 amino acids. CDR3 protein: CASSLAGGSGYTF. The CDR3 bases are TGTGCCAGCAGCTTAGCAGGGGGGTCGGGCTACACCTTC.

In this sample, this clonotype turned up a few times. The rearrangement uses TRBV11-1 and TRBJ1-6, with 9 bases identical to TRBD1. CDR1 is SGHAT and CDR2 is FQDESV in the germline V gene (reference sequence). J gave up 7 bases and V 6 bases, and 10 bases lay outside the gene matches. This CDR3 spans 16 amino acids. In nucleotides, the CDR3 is TGTGCCAGCAGGTCAAATCCGGGACAGGGAAATTCACCCCTCCACTTT. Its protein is CASRSNPGQGNSPLHF.

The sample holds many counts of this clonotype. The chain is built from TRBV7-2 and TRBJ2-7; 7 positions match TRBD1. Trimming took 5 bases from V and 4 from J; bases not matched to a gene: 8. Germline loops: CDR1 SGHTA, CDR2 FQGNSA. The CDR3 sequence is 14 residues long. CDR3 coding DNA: TGTGCCAGCAGCCCCTTTACAGGGGCGTACGAGCAGTACTTC. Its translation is CASSPFTGAYEQYF.

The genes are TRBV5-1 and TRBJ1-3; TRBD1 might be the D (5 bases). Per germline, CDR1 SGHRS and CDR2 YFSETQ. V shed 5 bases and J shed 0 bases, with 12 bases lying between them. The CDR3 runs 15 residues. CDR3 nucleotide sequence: TGCGCCAGCAGACCCGGGACGAACTCTGGAAACACCATATATTTT. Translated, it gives CASRPGTNSGNTIYF.

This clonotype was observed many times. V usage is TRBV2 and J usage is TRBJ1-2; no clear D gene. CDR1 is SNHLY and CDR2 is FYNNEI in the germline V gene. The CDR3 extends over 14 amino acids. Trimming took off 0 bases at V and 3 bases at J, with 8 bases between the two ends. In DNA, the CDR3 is TGTGCCAGCAGTGAAGCGCGAAGACACTATGGCTACACCTTC. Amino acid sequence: CASSEARRHYGYTF. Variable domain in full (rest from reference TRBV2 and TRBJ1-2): EPEVTQTPSHQVTQMGQEVILRCVPISNHLYFYWYRQILGQKVEFLVSFYNNEISEKSEIFDDQFSVERPDGSNFTLKIRSTKLEDSAMYFCASSEARRHYGYTFGSGTRLTVV.

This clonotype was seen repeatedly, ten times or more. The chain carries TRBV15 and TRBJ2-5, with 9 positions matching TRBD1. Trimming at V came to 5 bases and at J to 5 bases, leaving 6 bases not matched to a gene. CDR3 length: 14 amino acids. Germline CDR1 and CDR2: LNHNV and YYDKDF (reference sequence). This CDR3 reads CATSRGQGWETQYF. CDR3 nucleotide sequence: TGTGCCACCAGCCGTGGACAGGGGTGGGAGACCCAGTACTTC.

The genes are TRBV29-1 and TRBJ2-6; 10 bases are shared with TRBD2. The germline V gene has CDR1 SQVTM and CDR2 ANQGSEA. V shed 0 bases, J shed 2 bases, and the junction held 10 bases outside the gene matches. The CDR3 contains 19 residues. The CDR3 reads CSVEDLPSGSTAGANVLTF. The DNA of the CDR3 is TGCAGCGTTGAAGATCTGCCTAGCGGGAGTACGGCTGGGGCCAACGTCCTGACTTTC.

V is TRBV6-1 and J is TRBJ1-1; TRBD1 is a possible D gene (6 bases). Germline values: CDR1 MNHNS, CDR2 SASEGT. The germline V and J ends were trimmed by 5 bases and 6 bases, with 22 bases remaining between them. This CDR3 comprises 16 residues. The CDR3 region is CASSQRQDGSRAEAFF. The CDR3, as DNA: TGTGCCAGCAGTCAACGACAGGATGGGAGTCGCGCTGAAGCTTTCTTT.

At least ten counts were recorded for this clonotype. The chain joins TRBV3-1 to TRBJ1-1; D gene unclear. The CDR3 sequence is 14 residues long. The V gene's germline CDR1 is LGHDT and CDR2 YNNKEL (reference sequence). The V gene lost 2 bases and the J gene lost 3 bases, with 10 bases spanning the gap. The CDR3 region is CASSQPGGHTEAFF. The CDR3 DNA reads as TGTGCCAGCAGCCAACCGGGAGGACACACTGAAGCTTTCTTT.

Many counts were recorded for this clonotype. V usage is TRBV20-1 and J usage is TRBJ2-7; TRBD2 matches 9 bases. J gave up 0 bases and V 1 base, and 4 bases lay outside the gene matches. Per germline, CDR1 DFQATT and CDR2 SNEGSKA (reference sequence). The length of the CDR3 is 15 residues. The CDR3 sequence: CSARAAAGGSYEQYF. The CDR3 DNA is TGCAGTGCTAGAGCGGCAGCGGGAGGCTCCTACGAGCAGTACTTC.

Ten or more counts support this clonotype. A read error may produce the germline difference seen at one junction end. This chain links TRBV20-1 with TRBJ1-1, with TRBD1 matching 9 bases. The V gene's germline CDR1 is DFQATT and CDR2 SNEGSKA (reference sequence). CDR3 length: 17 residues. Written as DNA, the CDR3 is TGCAGTGCTAGAGTTCGAGACAGGGGGTTTCGGAACACTGAAGCTCTCTTT. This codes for CSARVRDRGFRNTEALF.

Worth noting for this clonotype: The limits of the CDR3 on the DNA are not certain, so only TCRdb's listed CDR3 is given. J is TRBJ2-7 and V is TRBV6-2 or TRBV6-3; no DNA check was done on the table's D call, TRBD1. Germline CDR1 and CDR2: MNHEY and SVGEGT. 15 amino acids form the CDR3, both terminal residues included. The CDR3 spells CASSSSTSGRYEQYF.

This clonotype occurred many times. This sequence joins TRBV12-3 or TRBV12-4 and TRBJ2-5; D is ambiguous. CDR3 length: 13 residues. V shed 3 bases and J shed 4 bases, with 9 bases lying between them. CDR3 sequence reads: CASSFEAVETQYF. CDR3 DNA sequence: TGTGCCAGCAGTTTTGAGGCAGTAGAGACCCAGTACTTC.

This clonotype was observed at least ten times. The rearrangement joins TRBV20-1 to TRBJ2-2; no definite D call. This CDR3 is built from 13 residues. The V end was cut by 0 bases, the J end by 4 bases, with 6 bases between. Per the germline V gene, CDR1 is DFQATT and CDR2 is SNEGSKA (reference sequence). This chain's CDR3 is CSAREATTGELFF. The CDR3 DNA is TGCAGTGCTAGAGAAGCGACCACCGGGGAGCTGTTTTTT.

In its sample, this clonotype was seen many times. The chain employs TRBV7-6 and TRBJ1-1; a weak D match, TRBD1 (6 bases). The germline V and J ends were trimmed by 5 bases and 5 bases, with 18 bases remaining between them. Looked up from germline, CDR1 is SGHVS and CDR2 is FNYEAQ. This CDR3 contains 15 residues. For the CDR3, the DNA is TGTGCCAGCAGCCCTCTACAGGGTGGGAGGACTGAAGCTTTCTTT. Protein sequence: CASSPLQGGRTEAFF.

As DNA, the CDR3 is TGCGCCAGCAGCGGACAAGAAGAGACCCAGTACTTC. Its translation is CASSGQEETQYF. The chain employs TRBV5-1 and TRBJ2-5, with D perhaps TRBD1 (5 bases). Germline V lookup: CDR1 SGHRS, CDR2 YFSETQ. Trimming took off 4 bases at V and 3 bases at J, with 7 bases between the two ends. The CDR3 covers 12 residues.

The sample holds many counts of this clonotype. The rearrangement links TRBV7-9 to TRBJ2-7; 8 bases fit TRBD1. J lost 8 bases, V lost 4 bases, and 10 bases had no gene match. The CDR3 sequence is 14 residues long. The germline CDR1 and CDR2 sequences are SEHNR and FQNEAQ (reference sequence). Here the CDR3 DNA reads TGTGCCAGCAGCTCATCGGACAGGGCGGCACAGCAGTACTTC. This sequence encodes CASSSSDRAAQQYF.